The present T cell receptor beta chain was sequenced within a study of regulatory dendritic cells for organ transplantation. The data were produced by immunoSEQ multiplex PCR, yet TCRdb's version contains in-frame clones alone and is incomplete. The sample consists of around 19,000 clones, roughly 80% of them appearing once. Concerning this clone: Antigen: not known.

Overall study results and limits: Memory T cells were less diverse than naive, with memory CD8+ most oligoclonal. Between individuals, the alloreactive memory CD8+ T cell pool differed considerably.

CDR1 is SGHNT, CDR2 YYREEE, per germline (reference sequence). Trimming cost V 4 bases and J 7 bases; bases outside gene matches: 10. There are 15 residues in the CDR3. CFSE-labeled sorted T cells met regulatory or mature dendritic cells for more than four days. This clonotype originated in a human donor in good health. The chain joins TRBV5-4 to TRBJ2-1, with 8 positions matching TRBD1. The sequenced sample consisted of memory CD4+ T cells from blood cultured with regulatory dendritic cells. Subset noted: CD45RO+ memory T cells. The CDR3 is CASSVDRGSVNEQFF. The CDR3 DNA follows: TGTGCCAGCAGCGTAGACAGGGGTTCTGTGAATGAGCAGTTCTTC.